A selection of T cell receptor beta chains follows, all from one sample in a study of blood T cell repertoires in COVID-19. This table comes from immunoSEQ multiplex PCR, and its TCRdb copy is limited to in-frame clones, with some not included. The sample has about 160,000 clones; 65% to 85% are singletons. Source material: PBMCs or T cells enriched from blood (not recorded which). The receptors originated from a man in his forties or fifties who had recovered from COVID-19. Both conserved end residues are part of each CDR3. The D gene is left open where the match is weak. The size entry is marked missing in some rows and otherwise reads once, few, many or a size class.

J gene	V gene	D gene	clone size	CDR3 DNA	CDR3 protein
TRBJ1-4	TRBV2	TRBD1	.	TGTGCCAGCAGTGGCGGGACAGTATATGAAAAACTGTTTTTT	CASSGGTVYEKLFF
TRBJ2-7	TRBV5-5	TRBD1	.	TGTGCCAGCATCATTGAAGGGACAGGCTCCTACGAGCAGTACTTC	CASIIEGTGSYEQYF
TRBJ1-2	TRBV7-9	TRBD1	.	TGTGCCAGCAGCTTTTTTCCAGACAGGGGGAAGGACTATGGCTACACCTTC	CASSFFPDRGKDYGYTF
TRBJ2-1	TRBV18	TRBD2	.	TGTGCCAGCTCACCCGCTTTTAGCGGGGTCAATGAGCAGTTCTTC	CASSPAFSGVNEQFF
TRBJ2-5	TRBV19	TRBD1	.	TGTGCCAGTAGTACCGCCCGAGGGACAGGGGGCTTGGAGACCCAGTACTTC	CASSTARGTGGLETQYF
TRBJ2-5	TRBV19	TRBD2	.	TGTGCCAGTAGTGGCCGCTTCAGCGGGGGGGCGGCGGAGACCCAGTACTTC	CASSGRFSGGAAETQYF
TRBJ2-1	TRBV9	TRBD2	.	TGTGCCAGCAGCGTAGCTACTGGGACTAGCGGGGGGGCACGCAATGAGCAGTTCTTC	CASSVATGTSGGARNEQFF
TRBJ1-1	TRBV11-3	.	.	TGTGCCAGCAGCCCCCCGGGGAACACTGAAGCTTTCTTT	CASSPPGNTEAFF
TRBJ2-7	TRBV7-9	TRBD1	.	TGTGCCAGCAGCTTAGACAGGGGGGCTAGTGGCGAGCAGTACTTC	CASSLDRGASGEQYF
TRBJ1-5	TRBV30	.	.	TGTGCCTGGAGTGACAGAGGACTGTACAATCAGCCCCAGCATTTT	CAWSDRGLYNQPQHF
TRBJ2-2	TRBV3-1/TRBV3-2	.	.	TGTGCCAGCAGCCTCTATTCTGCCGGGGAGCTGTTTTTT	CASSLYSAGELFF
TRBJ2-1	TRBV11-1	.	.	TGTGCCAGCAGCCTGGGACTGGCGGGGTACAATGAGCAGTTCTTC	CASSLGLAGYNEQFF
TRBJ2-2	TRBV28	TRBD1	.	TGTGCCAGCAGAGGGGGCTCGCTTAACACCGGGGAGCTGTTTTTT	CASRGGSLNTGELFF
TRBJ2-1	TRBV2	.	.	TGTGCCAGCACCCTCCCCCCAGGGGTAACCTACAATGAGCAGTTCTTC	CASTLPPGVTYNEQFF
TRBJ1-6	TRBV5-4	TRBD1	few	TGTGCCAGCAGCTGGGACAGGGGATCAAATTCACCCCTCCACTTT	CASSWDRGSNSPLHF
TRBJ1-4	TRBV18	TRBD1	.	TGTGCCAGCTCGGACCCGACAGGGGTTGATGAAAAACTGTTTTTT	CASSDPTGVDEKLFF
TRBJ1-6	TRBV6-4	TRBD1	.	TGTGCCAGCAGTGACTCCGGACAGGGCAACGCGGGCTATAATTCACCCCTCCACTTT	CASSDSGQGNAGYNSPLHF
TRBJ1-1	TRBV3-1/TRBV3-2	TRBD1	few	TGTGCCAGCAGCCGCCTATCTGGGACAGGGAACACTGAAGCTTTCTTT	CASSRLSGTGNTEAFF
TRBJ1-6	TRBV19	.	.	TGTGCCAGTAGTATCTCGGGAAATTCACCCCTCCACTTT	CASSISGNSPLHF
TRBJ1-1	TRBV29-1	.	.	TGCAGCGTTGTGCGGATGAACACTGAAGCTTTCTTT	CSVVRMNTEAFF
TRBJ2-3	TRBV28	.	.	TGTGCCAGCAGTTTAGGAGGTGGGGGGAGCGACACAGATACGCAGTATTTT	CASSLGGGGSDTDTQYF
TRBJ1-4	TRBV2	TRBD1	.	TGTGCCAGCGGAGGGACAGGGACCGCCGTTGACCCGAATGAAAAACTGTTTTTT	CASGGTGTAVDPNEKLFF
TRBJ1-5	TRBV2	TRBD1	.	TGTGCCAGCAGAGACAGGGGGCTAAGCCAGCCCCAGCATTTT	CASRDRGLSQPQHF
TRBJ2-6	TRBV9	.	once	TGTGCCTCAGCCCAGGACTCTCGGGCCAACGTCCTGACTTTC	CASAQDSRANVLTF
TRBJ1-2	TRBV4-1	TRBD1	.	TGCGCCAGCGGCAAACCGGGACAGTGGGGCTACACCTTC	CASGKPGQWGYTF
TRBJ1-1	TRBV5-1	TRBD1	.	TGCGCCAGCAGCTTGGGTTTGGGACAGATGAACACTGAAGCTTTCTTT	CASSLGLGQMNTEAFF
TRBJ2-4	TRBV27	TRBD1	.	TGTGCCAGCAGTTGGTCGGGACAGGGGAACATTCAGTACTTC	CASSWSGQGNIQYF
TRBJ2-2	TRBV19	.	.	TGTGCCAGCCGACAGGCCCTTGGCACCGGGGAGCTGTTTTTT	CASRQALGTGELFF
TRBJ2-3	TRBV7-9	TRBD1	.	TGTGCCAGCAGCTTTAGGACAGGGGGCGTAGATACGCAGTATTTT	CASSFRTGGVDTQYF
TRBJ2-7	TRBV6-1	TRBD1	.	TGTGCCAGCAGTGAAAGTTGGGACAGGGTAACCTACGAGCAGTACTTC	CASSESWDRVTYEQYF
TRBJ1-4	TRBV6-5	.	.	TGTGCCAGCAGTCTTACCAGGGGAACTAATGAAAAACTGTTTTTT	CASSLTRGTNEKLFF